Presented here are 9 T cell receptor beta chains from one specimen sequenced in a study of blood T cell repertoires in COVID-19. The repertoire was sequenced with immunoSEQ multiplex PCR; TCRdb's copy has only in-frame clones and lacks some. Altogether approximately 190,000 clones are present, 70% to 85% being singletons, with the ten largest covering roughly 5.2%. The specimen was PBMCs or T cells enriched from blood (not recorded which). Receptor source: a woman aged 60 to 75 with acute COVID-19.

The V gene is TRBV2, the J gene TRBJ2-7, with D possibly TRBD2 on 5 matching bases. The CDR3 sequence is 13 residues long. V shed 2 bases and J shed 6 bases, with 11 bases lying between them. Germline V gene data show CDR1 as SNHLY and CDR2 as FYNNEI. The CDR3 sequence: CASSESRTGEQYF. As DNA, the CDR3 is TGTGCCAGCAGTGAAAGTAGGACTGGCGAGCAGTACTTC.

This clone was counted only a few times. The chain is built from TRBV7-2 and TRBJ2-3, with D unresolved. This CDR3 is built from 14 residues. CDR1 SGHTA and CDR2 FQGNSA come from the germline V gene. V lost 2 bases and J 1 base, leaving 7 bases between the germline ends. The CDR3 nucleotides read TGTGCCAGCAGCTTATCCCGTGGCACAGATACGCAGTATTTT. As protein: CASSLSRGTDTQYF.

This clone was found once. V and J are TRBV30 and TRBJ1-5; D is unresolved. Trimming cost V 2 bases and J 6 bases, with 11 bases left between them. The CDR3 sequence is 13 residues long. Germline V lookup: CDR1 GTSNPN, CDR2 SVGIG (reference sequence). The CDR3 coding sequence is TGTGCCTGGAGTCCCGGGGATGGTCAGCCCCAGCATTTT. Translation: CAWSPGDGQPQHF.

The chain carries TRBV10-3 and TRBJ2-5; 9 positions agree with TRBD1. Trimming took 7 bases from V and 5 from J; bases not matched to a gene: 8. The CDR3 runs to 14 residues. Germline CDR1 ENHRY, CDR2 SYGVKD. In DNA, the CDR3 is TGTGCCATCAACGGACAGGGGCCGGGGGAGACCCAGTACTTC. Translated: CAINGQGPGETQYF.

The rearrangement uses TRBV27 and TRBJ1-6; 8 bases map to TRBD1. V lost 5 bases to trimming and J lost 6 bases; unmatched junction nucleotides: 9. The CDR3 has 16 residues. The germline V gene encodes CDR1 MNHEY and CDR2 SMNVEV (reference sequence). CDR3 nucleotide sequence: TGTGCCAGCAGTCATAATTCAGGACAGGGTAATTCACCCCTCCACTTT. Amino acid sequence: CASSHNSGQGNSPLHF.

The CDR3 is CASSTRTGWDEQYF. CDR3 coding DNA: TGCGCCAGCAGCACGCGAACAGGGTGGGACGAGCAGTACTTC. The chain couples TRBV5-1 to TRBJ2-7; possible D gene TRBD1, 6 bases. This CDR3 has 14 amino acids. V dropped 4 bases and J dropped 5 bases, with 16 bases sitting between them. Germline lookup yields CDR1 SGHRS and CDR2 YFSETQ.

The V and J genes are TRBV6-5 and TRBJ1-5, with D perhaps TRBD1 (5 bases). CDR1 and CDR2 from the germline V gene are MNHEY and SVGAGI. The CDR3 runs 16 residues. Trimming cost V 0 bases and J 0 bases, with 9 bases left between them. The CDR3 region has the DNA TGTGCCAGCAGTTACTCGACAGTTTATAGCAATCAGCCCCAGCATTTT. It yields the protein CASSYSTVYSNQPQHF.

This clone was detected only once. The chain employs TRBV20-1 and TRBJ2-1; D is perhaps TRBD2 (6 bases). Trimming pared 5 bases from V and 7 bases from J, leaving 9 bases between. Germline V CDR1 and CDR2: DFQATT, SNEGSKA (reference sequence). The CDR3 consists of 11 residues. The CDR3 bases are TGCAGTGCTCGGAGGGAAAATGAGCAGTTCTTC. Its protein is CSARRENEQFF.

The rearrangement uses TRBV18 and TRBJ2-7; 14 bases match TRBD2. V lost 1 base to trimming and J lost 0 bases; unmatched junction nucleotides: 11. The CDR3 loop spans 20 amino acids. Germline lookup yields CDR1 KGHSH and CDR2 LQKENI. The CDR3 spells CASSPLPTSGRALSSYEQYF. Here the CDR3 DNA reads TGTGCCAGCTCACCACTTCCGACTAGCGGGAGGGCTCTAAGCTCCTACGAGCAGTACTTC.